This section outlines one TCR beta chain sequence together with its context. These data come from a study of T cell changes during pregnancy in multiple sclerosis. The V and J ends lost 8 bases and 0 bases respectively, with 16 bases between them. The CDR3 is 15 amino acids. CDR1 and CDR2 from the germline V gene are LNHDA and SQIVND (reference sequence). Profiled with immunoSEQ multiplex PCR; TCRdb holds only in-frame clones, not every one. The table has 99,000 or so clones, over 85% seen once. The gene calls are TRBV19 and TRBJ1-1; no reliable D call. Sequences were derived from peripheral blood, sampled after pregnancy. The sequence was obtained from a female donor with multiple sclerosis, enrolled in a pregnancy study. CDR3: CASAPVHLMNTEAFF. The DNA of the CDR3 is TGTGCCAGTGCACCAGTCCACCTCATGAACACTGAAGCTTTCTTT.